These 2 T cell receptor beta chains share one sample of origin, sequenced in a study of identical twins. Each CDR3 protein gets one entry after TCRdb re-called the 5' RACE reads with MiXCR. The data contain approximately 150,000 distinct CDR3 sequences, roughly 3.2% of them singletons. Material for sequencing was memory T cells sorted from blood. These receptors all stem from a man between 18 and 29 years old in good health.

This clonotype was seen repeatedly, ten times or more. J is TRBJ2-2 and V is TRBV5-1, with 9 bases fitting TRBD1. The CDR3 runs 14 residues. The V gene end was trimmed by 4 bases and the J gene end by 10 bases; junction bases not matched to a gene: 8. The germline gives CDR1 SGHRS, CDR2 YFSETQ. CDR3 bases: TGCGCCAGCAGCCCAACAGGGGGCCGTTTGGAGCTGTTTTTT. This translates into CASSPTGGRLELFF.

This clonotype was picked up a small number of times. The V call is TRBV11-2, the J call TRBJ1-3; no reliable D call. Germline CDR1 reads SGHAT; CDR2 reads FQNNGV. V was shortened by 3 bases and J by 4 bases, with 10 bases between the two germline ends. The CDR3 extends over 14 amino acids. For the CDR3, the DNA is TGTGCCAGCAGCTTGACGGCGGGGGGAAACACCATATATTTT. Translating gives CASSLTAGGNTIYF.